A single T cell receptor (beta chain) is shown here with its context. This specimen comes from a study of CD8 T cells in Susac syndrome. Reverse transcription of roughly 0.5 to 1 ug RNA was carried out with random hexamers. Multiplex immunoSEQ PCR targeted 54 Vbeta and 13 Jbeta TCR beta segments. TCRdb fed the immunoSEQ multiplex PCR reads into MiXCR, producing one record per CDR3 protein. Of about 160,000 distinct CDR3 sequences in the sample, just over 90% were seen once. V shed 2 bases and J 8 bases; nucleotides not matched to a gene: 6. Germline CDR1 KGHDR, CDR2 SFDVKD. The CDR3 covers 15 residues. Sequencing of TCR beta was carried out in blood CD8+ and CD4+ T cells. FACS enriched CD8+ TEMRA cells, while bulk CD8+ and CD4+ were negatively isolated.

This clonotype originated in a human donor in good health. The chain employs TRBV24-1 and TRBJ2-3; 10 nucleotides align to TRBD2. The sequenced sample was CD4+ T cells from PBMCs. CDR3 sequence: CATSDSASGGGTQYF. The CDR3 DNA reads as TGTGCCACCAGTGATTCCGCTAGCGGGGGCGGTACGCAGTATTTT.